This T cell receptor beta chain appears in the sequencing data of a study of T cell repertoires in ileal Crohn's disease (dated by TCRdb to between 2017 and 2020). Regarding the complete study: At the time of surgery, roughly 40% of patients were active smokers, and the median duration of disease was around eight years. Surgery was performed for a complication in all patients, with stricturing disease in around 60% and penetrating disease in approximately 40%. TCR repertoire analysis was done in a few dozen Crohn's disease patients from a prospective multicentre cohort. The study was conducted in parallel with a multicentre cohort built to find predictors of early endoscopic recurrence after ileocolonic resection. Roughly half of the patients were given postoperative therapy, with 15 to 20 on anti-TNF agents and about 11 on thiopurines. Endoscopic postoperative recurrence was defined by a Rutgeerts score above i0. A total of about 170 mucosal samples from roughly 57 patients were sequenced, collected from several sites on the surgical specimen and at postoperative endoscopy. General study outcomes and caveats: Patients who were active smokers at surgery had a significantly higher proportion of clonal expansions than non-smokers (approximately 26% vs 17%, p=0.02). Mucosal CD4 and CD8 T cells were sorted and sequenced only in a subgroup of patients, whose size was not stated. Higher high-frequency clone percentages at surgery were associated with endoscopic recurrence; all patients with clonality above 26.8% (18/57) had recurrence. Sorted CD8 T cells carried more high-frequency clones than CD4 T cells, suggesting mucosal expansions were mainly CD8.

To be eligible, patients had to be adults with ileal or ileocolonic Crohn's disease and an indication for ileocolonic resection. Whole ileal mucosal biopsies were kept frozen at -80 degrees C prior to DNA extraction. Genomic DNA was extracted from frozen whole biopsies using a TRizol-based method and was quantified with a NanoDrop 2000 spectrophotometer. As for this clone: The antigen this receptor binds is unknown. No quality values exist for individual bases; no much larger clone is one base distant.

For commercial TCRB immunosequencing, approximately 500 nanograms of biopsy DNA were submitted for each sample. Adaptive Biotechnology amplified CDR3 regions from genomic DNA with a two-step multiplex PCR that controlled for amplification bias. The first PCR used primers for every V and J gene segment; the second PCR added barcodes and Illumina adapters. CDR3 libraries were sequenced on an Illumina instrument. The paper's data handling went like this. Vendor-provided pipelines were combined with custom analysis of raw data in R/Bioconductor under R version 3.3.0. Clonality, ranging from 0 to 1, was calculated as the inverse of the normalised Shannon entropy of all productive clones. The repertoire share taken up by the top 100 clones defined high-frequency clones, and only clones that passed a 95% confidence test were kept. The Simpson index measured repertoire diversity, and the Morisita-Horn index measured overlap between samples. In TCRdb, the immuneACCESS table is reduced to in-frame sequences with V and J assigned. These tables do not hold every clone; where another copy was compared, an unresolved V gene accounts for under half, and the others remain unexplained. For V, J and clone size, that table is used; D and trimming come from the DNA. Present in this sample are about 4,500 clones, under 85% of which were seen just once. About 16% of the sample goes to the ten largest clones.

The CDR3 has 14 amino acids, counting the end cysteine and phenylalanine. Just CDR3 DNA is preserved here, 42 bases in frame from base 1. Via the germline V gene (reference sequence), CDR1 is PRHDT and CDR2 FYEKMQ. The junction shows trimming of 4 bases on V and 4 bases on J, and the gene matches do not reach 5 bases of it. The chain employs TRBV13 and TRBJ2-7; TRBD1 matches 9 bases in the middle. The sequence was collected from an adult with Crohn's disease. Source material: ileal tissue. The DNA sequence is TGTGCCAGCAGCTCGAGACAGGGGGTGTACGAGCAGTACTTC. Its translation reads: CASSSRQGVYEQYF.